A single sample is the source of the 6 T cell receptor beta chains below, sequenced in a study of blood T cells in healthy people across ages. PCR was performed a second time for roughly 7 to 12 cycles using a sample-barcoded 5' primer and a J-beta primer mix. TCRdb analysed the 5' RACE reads with MiXCR anew, one entry per CDR3 protein. Of 720,000 or so distinct CDR3 sequences in the sample, about 43% are singletons; the top ten hold about 30%. Sequenced material: blood. These TCRs come from an elderly man in good health.

This clonotype was detected many times. The chain combines TRBV7-3 with TRBJ2-1; D might be TRBD1 (6 bases). The CDR3 has 13 amino acids. Germline V lookup: CDR1 SGHTA, CDR2 FQGTGA. Trimming took 4 bases from V and 5 from J, leaving 9 bases between them. CDR3 sequence reads: CASSSGTNNEQFF. CDR3 coding DNA: TGTGCCAGCAGCTCGGGGACAAACAATGAGCAGTTCTTC.

This clonotype came up a few times. The chain recombines TRBV6-5 with TRBJ2-5; D remains ambiguous. Germline assignment: CDR1 MNHEY and CDR2 SVGAGI. Deletions cut 2 bases from V and 4 bases from J, with 8 bases between. The CDR3 spans 13 residues. Here the CDR3 DNA reads TGTGCCAGCAGTTACCGGGTTGGAGAGACCCAGTACTTC. It codes for CASSYRVGETQYF.

This clonotype was counted at least ten times. DNA for the CDR3: TGTGCCAGCACCCGACAGGGGTGGGACGAGCAGTACTTC. It is translated as CASTRQGWDEQYF. The V call is TRBV7-2, the J call TRBJ2-7, with 8 bases lining up with TRBD1. Losses at the gene ends were 7 bases for V and 5 bases for J; bases not matched to a gene: 7. CDR1 and CDR2 from the germline V gene are SGHTA and FQGNSA. The CDR3 sequence is 13 residues long. The variable domain in full, completed from reference TRBV7-2 and TRBJ2-7, reads GAGVSQSPSNKVTEKGKDVELRCDPISGHTALYWYRQSLGQGLEFLIYFQGNSAPDKSGLPSDRFSAERTGGSVSTLTIQRTQQEDSAVYLCASTRQGWDEQYFGPGTRLTVT.

The sample holds a few counts of this clonotype. The chain joins TRBV12-3 or TRBV12-4 to TRBJ2-1; D is undetermined. V was cut by 6 bases and J by 6 bases, with 18 bases left in between. This CDR3 spans 15 amino acids. The DNA for the CDR3 is TGTGCCAGCAGGAGGATAACAGTTGGAGTCAATGAGCAGTTCTTC. The encoded protein is CASRRITVGVNEQFF.

The V gene is TRBV6-5, the J gene TRBJ1-1, with 7 nucleotides matching TRBD1. In germline, CDR1 is MNHEY, CDR2 SVGAGI. After removal of 0 bases from V and 8 bases from J, the junction contained 0 bases not matched to a gene. The CDR3 is made up of 12 amino acids. The CDR3: CASSYSTGEAFF. DNA for the CDR3: TGTGCCAGCAGTTACTCGACAGGGGAAGCTTTCTTT.

The chain recombines TRBV3-1 with TRBJ2-7, with no clear D. V shed 4 bases and J shed 0 bases, with 13 bases lying between them. The germline V gene has CDR1 LGHDT and CDR2 YNNKEL (reference sequence). This CDR3 has 15 amino acids. Here the CDR3 reads CASSLRALSSYEQYF. The CDR3 region has the DNA TGTGCCAGCAGCCTCCGGGCCTTGAGCTCCTACGAGCAGTACTTC.